This is a list of T cell receptor beta chains from one sample in a study of read filtering for tumor transcriptome and immune sequencing. TCRdb passed the reads through MiXCR, listing each CDR3 protein once. The sample holds over 50,000 distinct CDR3 sequences; roughly 13% are singletons and the top ten take 45%. The source material was a population of CD138-negative cells sorted from bone marrow. These receptors came from a donor at least 40 years old with multiple myeloma. Each CDR3 is given with its conserved first and last residue. Fields, in order: D gene, clone size, J gene, V gene, CDR3 length, CDR3 protein, CDR3 DNA. A D gene is named only where the DNA matches it firmly. Rows give clone size only sometimes, using once, few, many, or a class for an expanded clone.

d_gene: TRBD2; abundance: many; j_gene: TRBJ2-3; v_gene: TRBV9; len: 17; CDR3aa: CASSVSGGRASADTQYF; CDR3nt: TGTGCCAGCAGCGTCTCCGGGGGGAGGGCCTCCGCAGATACGCAGTATTTT
d_gene: TRBD2; abundance: many; j_gene: TRBJ2-1; v_gene: TRBV5-4; len: 16; CDR3aa: CASSWSLAGPYNEQFF; CDR3nt: TGTGCCAGCAGCTGGTCCTTAGCGGGGCCCTACAATGAGCAGTTCTTC
d_gene: NA; abundance: many; j_gene: TRBJ1-1; v_gene: TRBV2; len: 13; CDR3aa: CASRGGSLTEAFF; CDR3nt: TGTGCCAGCAGGGGGGGGAGCCTCACTGAAGCTTTCTTT
d_gene: NA; abundance: many; j_gene: TRBJ1-2; v_gene: TRBV2; len: 15; CDR3aa: CASSEAPQTNYGYTF; CDR3nt: TGTGCCAGCAGTGAAGCGCCGCAGACTAACTATGGCTACACCTTC
d_gene: TRBD2; abundance: many; j_gene: TRBJ2-1; v_gene: TRBV6-5; len: 15; CDR3aa: CASSYLWLAANEQFF; CDR3nt: TGTGCCAGCAGTTACTTGTGGCTAGCGGCCAATGAGCAGTTCTTC
d_gene: TRBD2; abundance: many; j_gene: TRBJ2-3; v_gene: TRBV6-2/TRBV6-3; len: 17; CDR3aa: CASSYRGLAGRTDTQYF; CDR3nt: TGTGCCAGCAGTTACCGGGGACTAGCGGGACGCACAGATACGCAGTATTTT
d_gene: NA; abundance: many; j_gene: TRBJ2-1; v_gene: TRBV7-2; len: 12; CDR3aa: CASSSQYNEQFF; CDR3nt: TGTGCCAGCAGCTCCCAGTACAATGAGCAGTTCTTC
d_gene: TRBD1; abundance: medium-sized; j_gene: TRBJ1-5; v_gene: TRBV4-1; len: 15; CDR3aa: CASSAGTGGNQPQHF; CDR3nt: TGCGCCAGCAGCGCCGGGACAGGGGGCAATCAGCCCCAGCATTTT
d_gene: NA; abundance: many; j_gene: TRBJ2-3; v_gene: TRBV12-3/TRBV12-4; len: 11; CDR3aa: CASSWGDTQYF; CDR3nt: TGTGCCAGCAGTTGGGGAGATACGCAGTATTTT
d_gene: NA; abundance: NA; j_gene: TRBJ2-7; v_gene: TRBV20-1; len: 14; CDR3aa: CSAPHSRDSYEQYF; CDR3nt: TGCAGTGCTCCACATAGCCGGGACTCCTACGAGCAGTACTTC
d_gene: TRBD2; abundance: many; j_gene: TRBJ2-1; v_gene: TRBV7-9; len: 13; CDR3aa: CASSLGLAGEQFF; CDR3nt: TGTGCCAGCAGCTTAGGACTAGCGGGAGAGCAGTTCTTC
d_gene: NA; abundance: few; j_gene: TRBJ2-7; v_gene: TRBV9; len: 15; CDR3aa: CASGSRGDSSYEQYF; CDR3nt: TGTGCCAGCGGGAGCAGGGGGGACAGCTCCTACGAGCAGTACTTC
d_gene: TRBD1; abundance: many; j_gene: TRBJ2-1; v_gene: TRBV12-3/TRBV12-4; len: 15; CDR3aa: CASSAAGQGSNEQFF; CDR3nt: TGTGCCAGCAGCGCGGCGGGACAGGGTAGCAATGAGCAGTTCTTC
d_gene: NA; abundance: few; j_gene: TRBJ2-5; v_gene: TRBV7-7; len: 15; CDR3aa: CASTTGGESRETQYF; CDR3nt: TGTGCTAGCACCACCGGAGGGGAGTCAAGAGAGACCCAGTACTTC
d_gene: NA; abundance: few; j_gene: TRBJ2-5; v_gene: TRBV6-5; len: 16; CDR3aa: CASSYSSGRADETQYF; CDR3nt: TGTGCCAGCAGTTACAGTAGCGGAAGGGCGGACGAGACCCAGTACTTC
d_gene: NA; abundance: few; j_gene: TRBJ2-1; v_gene: TRBV12-5; len: 15; CDR3aa: CASVTVAKGYNEQFF; CDR3nt: TGTGCTAGTGTGACGGTAGCAAAAGGGTACAATGAGCAGTTCTTC
d_gene: NA; abundance: NA; j_gene: TRBJ1-5; v_gene: TRBV20-1; len: 13; CDR3aa: CSASGGVNQPQHF; CDR3nt: TGCAGTGCTAGTGGAGGGGTCAATCAGCCCCAGCATTTT
d_gene: TRBD2; abundance: many; j_gene: TRBJ2-1; v_gene: TRBV20-1; len: 11; CDR3aa: CSASTAGGQFF; CDR3nt: TGCAGTGCTAGTACAGCGGGAGGGCAGTTCTTC
d_gene: NA; abundance: many; j_gene: TRBJ2-3; v_gene: TRBV6-1; len: 16; CDR3aa: CASSVPAGSSTDTQYF; CDR3nt: TGTGCCAGCAGTGTTCCTGCGGGATCCTCCACAGATACGCAGTATTTT
d_gene: NA; abundance: NA; j_gene: TRBJ2-1; v_gene: TRBV20-1; len: 16; CDR3aa: CSARDWGRASYNGQFF; CDR3nt: TGCAGTGCTAGAGATTGGGGGCGGGCATCCTACAATGGGCAGTTCTTC
d_gene: NA; abundance: NA; j_gene: TRBJ1-5; v_gene: TRBV29-1; len: 13; CDR3aa: CSAVGAGNQPQHF; CDR3nt: TGCAGCGCAGTGGGCGCGGGCAATCAGCCCCAGCATTTT
d_gene: NA; abundance: many; j_gene: TRBJ1-1; v_gene: TRBV7-2; len: 19; CDR3aa: CASSLGGGALVPLNTEAFF; CDR3nt: TGTGCCAGCAGCTTAGGAGGGGGGGCGCTTGTCCCGTTGAACACTGAAGCTTTCTTT
d_gene: NA; abundance: many; j_gene: TRBJ2-1; v_gene: TRBV5-1; len: 14; CDR3aa: CASSLVGGYNEQFF; CDR3nt: TGCGCCAGCAGCCTCGTCGGGGGTTACAATGAGCAGTTCTTC
d_gene: TRBD1; abundance: many; j_gene: TRBJ1-2; v_gene: TRBV12-5; len: 17; CDR3aa: CASGSPGQGDSNYGYTF; CDR3nt: TGTGCTAGTGGTTCCCCGGGACAGGGCGACTCTAACTATGGCTACACCTTC
d_gene: NA; abundance: many; j_gene: TRBJ2-5; v_gene: TRBV30; len: 14; CDR3aa: CAWDRGQNQETQYF; CDR3nt: TGTGCCTGGGATCGAGGACAAAACCAAGAGACCCAGTACTTC
d_gene: NA; abundance: NA; j_gene: TRBJ2-2; v_gene: TRBV10-1; len: 12; CDR3aa: CASRANTGELFF; CDR3nt: TGCGCCAGCAGAGCCAACACCGGGGAGCTGTTTTTT
d_gene: NA; abundance: many; j_gene: TRBJ2-1; v_gene: TRBV5-1; len: 14; CDR3aa: CASSLRAGINEQFF; CDR3nt: TGCGCCAGCAGCTTGAGGGCTGGCATCAATGAGCAGTTCTTC
d_gene: TRBD1; abundance: many; j_gene: TRBJ1-1; v_gene: TRBV3-1; len: 13; CDR3aa: CASQRQGNTEAFF; CDR3nt: TGTGCCAGCCAACGACAGGGGAACACTGAAGCTTTCTTT
d_gene: TRBD1; abundance: many; j_gene: TRBJ2-3; v_gene: TRBV13; len: 15; CDR3aa: CASSSQGAPADTQYF; CDR3nt: TGTGCCAGCAGCTCACAGGGGGCGCCTGCAGATACGCAGTATTTT
d_gene: NA; abundance: many; j_gene: TRBJ2-1; v_gene: TRBV29-1; len: 14; CDR3aa: CSVGGISNGDEQFF; CDR3nt: TGCAGCGTCGGAGGGATATCCAATGGGGATGAGCAGTTCTTC
d_gene: TRBD1; abundance: many; j_gene: TRBJ1-5; v_gene: TRBV7-9; len: 18; CDR3aa: CASSPYPGQGLSNQPQHF; CDR3nt: TGTGCCAGCAGCCCTTACCCGGGACAGGGGCTTAGCAATCAGCCCCAGCATTTT
d_gene: TRBD2; abundance: many; j_gene: TRBJ2-1; v_gene: TRBV7-9; len: 17; CDR3aa: CASNQAPGLAGDNEQFF; CDR3nt: TGTGCCAGCAACCAGGCCCCGGGACTAGCGGGAGACAATGAGCAGTTCTTC
d_gene: NA; abundance: NA; j_gene: TRBJ2-6; v_gene: TRBV20-1; len: 12; CDR3aa: CSARSGANVLTF; CDR3nt: TGCAGTGCTAGGTCTGGGGCCAACGTCCTGACTTTC
d_gene: TRBD2; abundance: NA; j_gene: TRBJ2-7; v_gene: TRBV6-5; len: 15; CDR3aa: CASSWGTSGKVEQYF; CDR3nt: TGTGCCAGCAGTTGGGGGACTAGCGGGAAGGTCGAGCAGTACTTC
d_gene: TRBD2; abundance: many; j_gene: TRBJ2-3; v_gene: TRBV7-2; len: 18; CDR3aa: CASSLKSRLAGRTDTQYF; CDR3nt: TGTGCCAGCAGCTTAAAGAGCAGGCTAGCGGGCCGCACAGATACGCAGTATTTT
d_gene: NA; abundance: many; j_gene: TRBJ2-2; v_gene: TRBV29-1; len: 13; CDR3aa: CSVVDTYTGELFF; CDR3nt: TGCAGCGTGGTTGACACCTACACCGGGGAGCTGTTTTTT
d_gene: TRBD1; abundance: NA; j_gene: TRBJ1-4; v_gene: TRBV7-9; len: 15; CDR3aa: CASSGGQATNGKLFF; CDR3nt: TGTGCCAGCAGCGGGGGACAGGCAACTAATGGAAAACTGTTTTTT
d_gene: NA; abundance: NA; j_gene: TRBJ2-3; v_gene: TRBV4-2; len: 15; CDR3aa: CASSRGAGGTDTQYF; CDR3nt: TGTGCCAGCAGCCGGGGGGCGGGGGGCACAGATACGCAGTATTTT
d_gene: NA; abundance: many; j_gene: TRBJ2-5; v_gene: TRBV3-1; len: 13; CDR3aa: CASSQRWEETQYF; CDR3nt: TGTGCCAGCAGCCAACGGTGGGAAGAGACCCAGTACTTC
d_gene: TRBD1; abundance: NA; j_gene: TRBJ1-4; v_gene: TRBV20-1; len: 16; CDR3aa: CSARTAYRGQLEKLFF; CDR3nt: TGCAGTGCTAGAACCGCCTACAGGGGCCAATTGGAAAAACTGTTTTTT
d_gene: TRBD2; abundance: many; j_gene: TRBJ2-1; v_gene: TRBV7-3; len: 17; CDR3aa: CASSLTSGRAGTNEQFF; CDR3nt: TGTGCCAGCAGCCTTACTAGCGGGAGGGCCGGTACGAATGAGCAGTTCTTC
d_gene: NA; abundance: many; j_gene: TRBJ2-2; v_gene: TRBV7-2; len: 15; CDR3aa: CASSLRRSGTGELFF; CDR3nt: TGTGCCAGCAGCTTAAGGCGGTCAGGCACCGGGGAGCTGTTTTTT